There are many counts of the clone carrying this T cell receptor beta chain. As yet, its antigen is unknown. These data originate in a study of T cells after yellow fever vaccination. V was clipped by 5 bases and J by 6 bases, with 20 bases between them. The CDR3 is 15 amino acids. CDR1 is LNHDA, CDR2 SQIVND, per germline (reference sequence). Regarding the study as a whole: Subsequent booster samples again held most clones from primary vaccination (nearly 98% CD4, over 80% CD8).

MiXCR, run by TCRdb on the 5' RACE reads, gives a single entry per CDR3 protein. The profile shows roughly 310,000 distinct CDR3 sequences, roughly 4% of them singletons. The chain is built from TRBV19 and TRBJ2-7, with D tentatively TRBD2 (6 bases). This specimen consisted of PBMCs, obtained on the day of the yellow fever booster vaccination. The source of this sequence is a man younger than 30 who received the YFV17D yellow fever vaccine. CDR3 loop: CASSPTPGGGSEQYF. The CDR3 DNA is TGTGCCAGTAGTCCGACACCAGGTGGAGGGTCCGAGCAGTACTTC.